The 18 T cell receptor beta chains in this list originate from one sample, sequenced in a study of blood T cell repertoires in COVID-19 (dated by TCRdb to about 2020). Library prep was done by the immunoSEQ multiplex PCR assay. Here the immuneACCESS table is served through TCRdb, limited to in-frame sequences with V and J called. Missing clones are a known gap in these copies; in checked studies unresolved V genes cover under half, and the rest lacks a known reason. The table for this sample lists about 370,000 clones; approximately 88% of them were counted only once. Together, the top ten hold around 3% of the sample. Sequenced input: peripheral blood. The receptor source for this set is a woman aged 25-40 years with COVID-19, enrolled during active disease.

The chain employs TRBV9 and TRBJ1-5; a possible D gene is TRBD1 (6 bases). This CDR3 contains 15 residues. Germline V gene data show CDR1 as SGDLS and CDR2 as YYNGEE. Trimming removed 4 bases at V and 5 bases at J, with 16 bases between. The CDR3 coding sequence is TGTGCCAGCAGCCCAAGGGACACTTGGGATCAGCCCCAGCATTTT. This sequence encodes CASSPRDTWDQPQHF.

The genes are TRBV6-5 and TRBJ1-1; tentatively, D is TRBD1 (6 bases). Deletions cut 5 bases from V and 3 bases from J, with 16 bases between. Per the germline V gene, CDR1 is MNHEY and CDR2 is SVGAGI. This CDR3 has 15 amino acids. The CDR3 spells CASSTMGHSDTEAFF. Here the CDR3 DNA reads TGTGCCAGCAGTACAATGGGACACTCGGACACTGAAGCTTTCTTT.

The chain combines TRBV6-4 with TRBJ2-7; D call uncertain. V was trimmed by 2 bases and J by 2 bases, leaving 13 bases between them. CDR1 and CDR2 (germline): MRHNA, SNTAGT. This CDR3 has 15 residues. As DNA, the CDR3 is TGTGCCAGCAGTGACCGTTCTAAACCCCCCTACGAGCAGTACGTC. Protein product: CASSDRSKPPYEQYV.

J is TRBJ1-2 and V is TRBV19; TRBD1 is a possible D gene (6 bases). CDR1 is LNHDA, CDR2 SQIVND, per germline (reference sequence). The V and J ends lost 7 bases and 8 bases respectively, with 26 bases between them. The CDR3 runs 16 residues. In DNA, the CDR3 is TGTGCCAGTACCTATAGCTCCGGGACCAGGGGCGGGGGCTACACCTTC. This encodes CASTYSSGTRGGGYTF. The full variable domain, completed using reference TRBV19 and TRBJ1-2, is DGGITQSPKYLFRKEGQNVTLSCEQNLNHDAMYWYRQDPGQGLRLIYYSQIVNDFQKGDIAEGYSVSREKKESFPLTVTSAQKNPTAFYLCASTYSSGTRGGGYTFGSGTRLTVV.

This clone was observed a handful of times. The chain employs TRBV5-1 and TRBJ1-5, with no clear D. Germline V lookup: CDR1 SGHRS, CDR2 YFSETQ. The length of the CDR3 is 13 residues. Trimming stripped 0 bases from V and 4 bases from J, with 5 bases between. CDR3 bases: TGCGCCAGCAGCTTGGGACTTAATCAGCCCCAGCATTTT. Amino acids: CASSLGLNQPQHF. Using reference TRBV5-1 and TRBJ1-5 for the parts outside the CDR3, the full variable domain is KAGVTQTPRYLIKTRGQQVTLSCSPISGHRSVSWYQQTPGQGLQFLFEYFSETQRNKGNFPGRFSGRQFSNSRSEMNVSTLELGDSALYLCASSLGLNQPQHFGDGTRLSIL.

The chain recombines TRBV7-9 with TRBJ2-3; D unresolved. V was clipped by 5 bases and J by 0 bases, with 9 bases between them. The germline V gene has CDR1 SEHNR and CDR2 FQNEAQ (reference sequence). The CDR3 extends over 14 amino acids. The DNA for the CDR3 is TGTGCCAGCAGCCGCCGGTCGAGCACAGATACGCAGTATTTT. Its protein product is CASSRRSSTDTQYF.

J is TRBJ2-5 and V is TRBV11-2; 13 nucleotides align to TRBD2. Germline CDR1 reads SGHAT; CDR2 reads FQNNGV. Losses at the gene ends were 6 bases for V and 3 bases for J; bases not matched to a gene: 7. CDR3 length: 16 amino acids. CDR3 sequence reads: CASRSSGTSGKETQYF. The CDR3 region has the DNA TGTGCCAGCAGATCCTCCGGGACTAGCGGGAAAGAGACCCAGTACTTC.

J is TRBJ2-1 and V is TRBV24-1; TRBD2 matches at 9 bases. CDR1 and CDR2 from the germline V gene are KGHDR and SFDVKD. This CDR3 has 14 residues. V shed 9 bases, J shed 8 bases, and the junction held 10 bases outside the gene matches. The CDR3 DNA is TGTGCCACCGCTACCAGCGGGAGGAGCTATGAGCAGTTCTTC. It yields the protein CATATSGRSYEQFF.

This chain links TRBV7-9 with TRBJ2-7; 12 bases align to TRBD2. The length of the CDR3 is 15 residues. Trimming took 3 bases from V and 5 from J; bases not matched to a gene: 5. Germline V lookup: CDR1 SEHNR, CDR2 FQNEAQ (reference sequence). The CDR3 loop is CASSFWTSGIHEQYV. The CDR3 region has the DNA TGTGCCAGCAGCTTCTGGACTAGCGGGATCCACGAGCAGTACGTC.

The chain is built from TRBV6-5 and TRBJ2-3, with TRBD2 matching over 7 bases. The length of the CDR3 is 16 residues. V shed 0 bases and J 2 bases; nucleotides not matched to a gene: 5. Per germline, CDR1 MNHEY and CDR2 SVGAGI. CDR3 sequence reads: CASSYSAGVITDTQYF. DNA of the CDR3: TGTGCCAGCAGTTACTCGGCGGGGGTCATCACAGATACGCAGTATTTT.

The V and J genes are TRBV3-1 (or the pseudogene TRBV3-2) and TRBJ2-7, with TRBD1 matching 9 bases. Looked up from germline, CDR1 is LGHDT and CDR2 is YNNKEL (reference sequence). Unmatched junction bases numbered 2, after V lost 4 bases and J lost 1 base. The CDR3 extends over 14 amino acids. This CDR3 reads CASSPGQGSYEQYF. DNA of the CDR3: TGTGCCAGCAGCCCAGGACAGGGGTCCTACGAGCAGTACTTC.

This chain joins TRBV6-6 and TRBJ2-7, with 9 bases fitting TRBD1. The germline V gene encodes CDR1 MNHNY and CDR2 SVGAGI (reference sequence). This CDR3 contains 16 residues. The ends lost 6 bases at V and 0 bases at J; junction bases unmatched: 9. The CDR3 loop reads CASRTGTGQSSYEQYV. The CDR3 coding sequence is TGTGCCAGCAGAACAGGGACAGGGCAGAGCTCCTACGAGCAGTACGTC.

This clone occurred once. The chain employs TRBV27 and TRBJ2-1; 9 bases line up with TRBD1. The germline gives CDR1 MNHEY, CDR2 SMNVEV (reference sequence). V shed 6 bases and J 4 bases; nucleotides not matched to a gene: 7. The CDR3 totals 15 residues. The CDR3: CASSLDRGEYNEQFF. The CDR3 DNA reads TGTGCCAGCAGCCTCGACAGGGGGGAGTACAATGAGCAGTTCTTC.

The chain has TRBV10-3 and TRBJ2-5; 10 bases align to TRBD1. With 4 bases clipped from V and 2 bases from J, the junction kept 10 bases outside the gene matches. The CDR3 is made up of 17 amino acids. Looked up from germline, CDR1 is ENHRY and CDR2 is SYGVKD. Here the CDR3 reads CAISAPERDRGQETQYF. As DNA, the CDR3 is TGTGCCATCAGTGCCCCCGAGAGGGACAGGGGACAAGAGACCCAGTACTTC.

The chain links TRBV28 to TRBJ1-5, with 8 bases fitting TRBD1. CDR3 size: 14 residues. V shed 6 bases and J 7 bases; nucleotides not matched to a gene: 8. CDR1 and CDR2 from the germline V gene are MDHEN and SYDVKM. This chain's CDR3 is CASSPQQGGQPQHF. The CDR3, as DNA: TGTGCCAGCAGCCCTCAACAGGGGGGCCAGCCCCAGCATTTT.

This chain connects TRBV11-2 to TRBJ2-1; D gene ambiguous. V was trimmed by 5 bases and J by 4 bases, leaving 12 bases between them. CDR3 length: 14 residues. Per the germline V gene, CDR1 is SGHAT and CDR2 is FQNNGV. CDR3 protein: CASSHYTKYNEQFF. The CDR3 DNA reads as TGTGCCAGCAGCCACTATACTAAGTACAATGAGCAGTTCTTC. The variable domain in full, completed from reference TRBV11-2 and TRBJ2-1, reads EAGVAQSPRYKIIEKRQSVAFWCNPISGHATLYWYQQILGQGPKLLIQFQNNGVVDDSQLPKDRFSAERLKGVDSTLKIQPAKLEDSAVYLCASSHYTKYNEQFFGPGTRLTVL.

V usage is TRBV7-2 and J usage is TRBJ2-6; D remains unclear. With 3 bases removed from V and 0 bases from J, the gap between germline ends came to 9 bases. Germline CDR1 reads SGHTA; CDR2 reads FQGNSA. The CDR3 contains 16 residues. The DNA of the CDR3 is TGTGCCAGCAGCTTGGGCTCGCACTCTGGGGCCAACGTCCTGACTTTC. As protein: CASSLGSHSGANVLTF.

The V and J genes are TRBV10-3 and TRBJ1-2, with a weak D call TRBD1 (6 bases). The CDR3 runs 21 residues. V was clipped by 0 bases and J by 2 bases, with 28 bases between them. CDR1 ENHRY and CDR2 SYGVKD come from the germline V gene. The CDR3 loop is CAISESRKQGKWDGVNYGYTF. The CDR3 nucleotides read TGTGCCATCAGTGAGTCAAGAAAGCAGGGGAAATGGGACGGGGTGAACTATGGCTACACCTTC.